The rows below give T cell receptor beta chains drawn from one sample of a study of long-term antiretroviral therapy in people with HIV. Clones were sequenced by immunoSEQ multiplex PCR, and TCRdb holds only the in-frame ones, with some missing. The repertoire has tens of thousands of clones, 88% of them found once; the top ten carry about 4%. This specimen was unsorted PBMCs, taken 0.5 years after starting antiretroviral therapy. These receptor sequences come from a woman between 18 and 29 years old with HIV. The conserved cysteine and the conserved F or W are not part of the CDR3 here. Size is omitted from some rows. Given values are once, few, many or a class for expanded clones.

clone size,V gene,CDR3 protein
once,TRBV2,ASSGGLAGDLNTGELF
-,TRBV5-1,ASSLRSPANTGELF
-,TRBV28,ASSFEGKLYNEQF
once,TRBV15,ATSLDKTYEQY
-,TRBV20-1,SARGANTQY
-,TRBV9,ASSPPGTGANVLT
once,TRBV6-5,ASSDDFLTGELF
-,TRBV10-2,ASSEGDRIGGNTIY
-,TRBV9,ASSVGGQGYEQY
-,TRBV6-5,ASSPVGGAGYEQY
-,TRBV9,ASSVFGETQY
-,TRBV28,ASSSPPREKNCF
once,TRBV2,ASTDRGGGNTIY
-,TRBV27,ASSFGSYRGRDTQY
-,TRBV7-2,ASSTTSRQETQY
-,TRBV19,ASSLGGFQPQH
-,TRBV18,ASSPPGENTEAF
once,TRBV28,ASSVRGLGNEKLF
-,TRBV7-2,ASSLGPGGVSSYEQY
-,TRBV2,ASSTGADEKLF
-,TRBV7-3,ASSRGLAGNNEQF